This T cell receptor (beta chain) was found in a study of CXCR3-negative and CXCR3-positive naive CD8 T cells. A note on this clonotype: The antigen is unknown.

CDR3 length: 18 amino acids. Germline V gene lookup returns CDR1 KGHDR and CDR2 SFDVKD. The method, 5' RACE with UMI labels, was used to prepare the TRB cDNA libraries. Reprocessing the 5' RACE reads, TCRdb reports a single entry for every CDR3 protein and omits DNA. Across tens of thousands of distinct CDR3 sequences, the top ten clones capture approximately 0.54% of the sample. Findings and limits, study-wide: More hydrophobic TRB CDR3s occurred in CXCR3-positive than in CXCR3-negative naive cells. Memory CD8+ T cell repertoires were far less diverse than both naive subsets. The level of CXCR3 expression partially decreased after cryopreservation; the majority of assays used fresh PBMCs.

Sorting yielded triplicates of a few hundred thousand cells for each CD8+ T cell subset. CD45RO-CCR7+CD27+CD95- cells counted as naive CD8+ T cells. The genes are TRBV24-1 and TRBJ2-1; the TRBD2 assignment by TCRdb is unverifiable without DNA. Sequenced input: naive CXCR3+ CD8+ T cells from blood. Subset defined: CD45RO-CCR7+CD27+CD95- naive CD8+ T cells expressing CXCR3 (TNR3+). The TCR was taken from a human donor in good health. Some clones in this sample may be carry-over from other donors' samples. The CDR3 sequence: CATSDLPMTSGSSDEQFF.